This TCR beta chain was retrieved from a study of blood T cell repertoires in COVID-19. At the level of the study: Acute and convalescent COVID-19 specimens originated in the United States, Italy and Spain. Sample material is recorded as cDNA or gDNA derived from T cells, B-cell-depleted T cells, or PBMCs.

In the authors' workflow: Estimation of nucleated cell counts relied on the amplification of reference gene primers. Generated by immunoSEQ multiplex PCR, the TCRdb table keeps only in-frame clones and is missing some. V, J and clone size derive from that table, while D and trimming were established from the DNA sequence. The data contain around 260,000 clones, roughly 85% of them singletons. The ends lost 5 bases at V and 8 bases at J; junction bases unmatched: 11. The V gene's germline CDR1 is GTSNPN and CDR2 SVGIG (reference sequence). The CDR3 is made up of 14 amino acids. The chain is built from TRBV30 and TRBJ2-1, with 8 bases aligning to TRBD2. This TCR was sampled from a young woman with active or convalescent COVID-19. Sequencing used peripheral blood. The CDR3 DNA is TGTGCCTGGGGCATCGGACTAGCCTCGGATGAGCAGTTCTTC. Its translation: CAWGIGLASDEQFF.